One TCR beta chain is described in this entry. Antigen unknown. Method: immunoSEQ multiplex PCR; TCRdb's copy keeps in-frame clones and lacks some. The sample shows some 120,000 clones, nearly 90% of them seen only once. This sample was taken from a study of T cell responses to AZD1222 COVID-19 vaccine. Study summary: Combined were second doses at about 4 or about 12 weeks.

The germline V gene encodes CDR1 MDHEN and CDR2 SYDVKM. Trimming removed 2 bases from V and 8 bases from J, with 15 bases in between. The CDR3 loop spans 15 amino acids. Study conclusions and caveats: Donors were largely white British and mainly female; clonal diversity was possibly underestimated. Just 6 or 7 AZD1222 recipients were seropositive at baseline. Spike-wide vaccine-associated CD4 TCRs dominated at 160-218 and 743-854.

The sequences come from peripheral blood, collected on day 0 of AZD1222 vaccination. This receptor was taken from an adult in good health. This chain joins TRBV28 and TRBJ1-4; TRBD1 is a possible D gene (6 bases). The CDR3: CASSLGSVRGEKLFF. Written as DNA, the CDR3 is TGTGCCAGCAGTTTAGGTTCCGTGAGGGGGGAAAAACTGTTTTTT.